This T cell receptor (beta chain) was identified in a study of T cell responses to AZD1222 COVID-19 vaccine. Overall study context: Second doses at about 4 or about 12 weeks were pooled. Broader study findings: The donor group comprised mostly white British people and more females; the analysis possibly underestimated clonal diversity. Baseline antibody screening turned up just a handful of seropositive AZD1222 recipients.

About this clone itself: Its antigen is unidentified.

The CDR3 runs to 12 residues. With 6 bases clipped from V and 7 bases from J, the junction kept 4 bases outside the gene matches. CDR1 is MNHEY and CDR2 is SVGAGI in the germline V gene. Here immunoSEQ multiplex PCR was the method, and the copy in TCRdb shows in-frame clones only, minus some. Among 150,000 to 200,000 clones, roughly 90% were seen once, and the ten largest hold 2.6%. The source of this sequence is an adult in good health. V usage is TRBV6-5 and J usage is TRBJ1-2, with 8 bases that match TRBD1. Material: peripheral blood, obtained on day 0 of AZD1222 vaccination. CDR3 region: CASSQGAPGYTF. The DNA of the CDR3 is TGTGCCAGCAGCCAGGGGGCGCCTGGCTACACCTTC.